Each of the 30 T cell receptor beta chains below was sequenced from the same sample in a study of blood T cell repertoires in COVID-19. This table comes from immunoSEQ multiplex PCR, and its TCRdb copy is limited to in-frame clones, with some not included. The data show approximately 250,000 clones, with 80% to 85% seen just once and approximately 1.4% held by the top ten. The sequenced material came from peripheral blood. These receptors all stem from a woman aged 40 to 50 who had recovered from COVID-19.

The V gene is TRBV28, the J gene TRBJ2-7, with a possible D match to TRBD2 (5 bases). This CDR3 contains 13 residues. Germline lookup yields CDR1 MDHEN and CDR2 SYDVKM. The V end was cut by 6 bases, the J end by 2 bases, with 11 bases between. CDR3 loop: CASRPGSTYEQYF. CDR3 in DNA: TGTGCCAGCAGGCCTGGGAGTACCTACGAGCAGTACTTC. Filled out from reference TRBV28 and TRBJ2-7, the complete variable domain reads DVKVTQSSRYLVKRTGEKVFLECVQDMDHENMFWYRQDPGLGLRLIYFSYDVKMKEKGDIPEGYSVSREKKERFSLILESASTNQTSMYLCASRPGSTYEQYFGPGTRLTVT.

This rearrangement joins TRBV4-1 to TRBJ2-7, with D maybe TRBD2 (7 bases). The CDR3 is 16 amino acids. Trimming took off 0 bases at V and 4 bases at J, with 16 bases between the two ends. The germline V gene has CDR1 MGHRA and CDR2 YSYEKL. The CDR3 loop is CASSQDLAGAGYEQYF. As DNA, the CDR3 is TGCGCCAGCAGCCAAGATTTGGCGGGGGCAGGGTACGAGCAGTACTTC.

The chain uses TRBV29-1 and TRBJ2-7, with 9 bases fitting TRBD1. The CDR3 spans 13 residues. Germline V CDR1 and CDR2: SQVTM, ANQGSEA. The V and J ends lost 1 base and 7 bases, in that order; junction bases with no gene match: 5. The CDR3 loop is CSVEGDRDREQYF. Written as DNA, the CDR3 is TGCAGCGTTGAAGGGGACAGGGATAGGGAGCAGTACTTC.

This sequence joins TRBV11-2 and TRBJ1-4, with D tentatively TRBD1 (6 bases). CDR1 is SGHAT and CDR2 is FQNNGV in the germline V gene. The CDR3 has 13 residues. The ends were cut back, 4 bases at V and 5 bases at J, with 8 bases in the middle. The CDR3 DNA reads TGTGCCAGCAGCTCAGGGGTGAATGAAAAACTGTTTTTT. Amino acid sequence: CASSSGVNEKLFF.

The CDR3: CASSITGYEQFF. The CDR3 DNA sequence: TGTGCCAGTAGTATAACAGGGTATGAGCAGTTCTTC. The rearrangement uses TRBV19 and TRBJ2-1, with D perhaps TRBD1 (6 bases). CDR3 length: 12 residues. Germline CDR1 reads LNHDA; CDR2 reads SQIVND (reference sequence). V dropped 2 bases and J dropped 8 bases, with 7 bases sitting between them.

The chain joins TRBV30 to TRBJ2-5; TRBD2 aligns across 11 bases. CDR3 size: 14 residues. Trimming at V came to 2 bases and at J to 4 bases, leaving 3 bases not matched to a gene. The germline gives CDR1 GTSNPN, CDR2 SVGIG (reference sequence). CDR3 coding DNA: TGTGCCTGGAGTATCGGGACTAGCGGAGAGACCCAGTACTTC. This translates into CAWSIGTSGETQYF. Combining the CDR3 with reference TRBV30 and TRBJ2-5 gives the whole variable domain SQTIHQWPATLVQPVGSPLSLECTVEGTSNPNLYWYRQAAGRGLQLLFYSVGIGQISSEVPQNLSASRPQDRQFILSSKKLLLSDSGFYLCAWSIGTSGETQYFGPGTRLLVL.

V gene TRBV19 combines with J gene TRBJ2-2; D ambiguous. The CDR3 is made up of 15 amino acids. Trimming left V 5 bases short and J 0 bases short, with 10 bases between. Germline V gene data show CDR1 as LNHDA and CDR2 as SQIVND (reference sequence). The CDR3 DNA sequence: TGTGCCAGTAGTCAGAGACATTCGAACACCGGGGAGCTGTTTTTT. It specifies CASSQRHSNTGELFF.

The chain is built from TRBV5-4 and TRBJ1-1, with D maybe TRBD1 (6 bases). The CDR3 extends over 15 amino acids. The germline V gene has CDR1 SGHNT and CDR2 YYREEE (reference sequence). Deletions cut 2 bases from V and 4 bases from J, with 15 bases between. CDR3 bases: TGTGCCAGCAGCTTCGTAAACAGGGATACCACTGAAGCTTTCTTT. Translated: CASSFVNRDTTEAFF.

The chain links TRBV5-1 to TRBJ2-5; 12 bases align to TRBD1. Germline values: CDR1 SGHRS, CDR2 YFSETQ. V was pared by 4 bases and J by 4 bases, with 11 bases of the junction left unmatched. There are 17 residues in the CDR3. CDR3 residues: CASSPRFGTGGRETQYF. The CDR3 nucleotides are TGCGCCAGCAGCCCCAGATTTGGGACAGGGGGCAGAGAGACCCAGTACTTC.

The chain recombines TRBV28 with TRBJ1-2; 9 bases agree with TRBD1. This CDR3 has 13 amino acids. V gave up 8 bases and J gave up 5 bases; unmatched junction bases: 6. Germline CDR1 reads MDHEN; CDR2 reads SYDVKM. CDR3: CASGGTGQYGYTF. The CDR3 coding sequence is TGTGCCAGCGGCGGGACAGGGCAATATGGCTACACCTTC.

Concerning this clone: The sample holds other DNA sequences that translate to the same CDR3. V usage is TRBV18 and J usage is TRBJ2-5, with TRBD1 matching 7 bases. Unmatched junction bases numbered 1, after V lost 2 bases and J lost 1 base. The CDR3 totals 14 residues. CDR1 and CDR2 from the germline V gene are KGHSH and LQKENI. The CDR3, as DNA: TGTGCCAGCTCACCAAGGACAGGCCAAGAGACCCAGTACTTC. It specifies CASSPRTGQETQYF.

The chain employs TRBV10-3 and TRBJ1-2; D may be TRBD1 (6 bases). This CDR3 contains 11 residues. Trimming pared 10 bases from V and 10 bases from J, leaving 16 bases between. Germline V lookup: CDR1 ENHRY, CDR2 SYGVKD. DNA of the CDR3: TGTGCCACCTCACAGGGTTCTCTCTACACCTTC. Amino acid sequence: CATSQGSLYTF.

This chain connects TRBV5-1 to TRBJ2-5; D gene unclear. The CDR3 contains 13 residues. Between the trimmed V and J ends, which lost 2 bases and 0 bases, there was a span of 5 bases. Germline V CDR1 and CDR2: SGHRS, YFSETQ. The CDR3 DNA reads TGCGCCAGCAGCTTCAGTAACCAAGAGACCCAGTACTTC. It specifies CASSFSNQETQYF.

The chain uses TRBV1 and TRBJ2-7; TRBD2 was called by the table and not checked on the DNA. TRBV1 is recorded as a pseudogene. The CDR3 runs 15 residues. CDR3 DNA sequence: TGCACCAGCAGCCAAAGGCCGGGGAAATCCTACGAGCAGTACTTC. This gives the protein CTSSQRPGKSYEQYF.

This chain links TRBV2 with TRBJ2-3; tentative D call: TRBD2 (5 bases). V dropped 7 bases and J dropped 8 bases, with 10 bases sitting between them. The CDR3 contains 11 residues. Germline V gene data show CDR1 as SNHLY and CDR2 as FYNNEI. Written as DNA, the CDR3 is TGTGCCAGCACCCCCGCGGGTACGCAGTATTTT. Translation gives CASTPAGTQYF.

This clone was seen a single time. The chain combines TRBV18 with TRBJ2-5; a possible D gene is TRBD2 (6 bases). Deletions cut 2 bases from V and 4 bases from J, with 11 bases between. This CDR3 is 14 amino acids long. CDR1 is KGHSH, CDR2 LQKENI, per germline. CDR3 loop: CASSPGWRGETQYF. The CDR3 DNA reads as TGTGCCAGCTCACCAGGTTGGAGGGGAGAGACCCAGTACTTC. Drawing the rest from reference TRBV18 and TRBJ2-5, the complete variable domain is NAGVMQNPRHLVRRRGQEARLRCSPMKGHSHVYWYRQLPEEGLKFMVYLQKENIIDESGMPKERFSAEFPKEGPSILRIQQVVRGDSAAYFCASSPGWRGETQYFGPGTRLLVL.

This chain links TRBV5-1 with TRBJ2-3, with 8 bases aligning to TRBD1. This CDR3 comprises 14 residues. J lost 8 bases, V lost 4 bases, and 9 bases had no gene match. Germline lookup yields CDR1 SGHRS and CDR2 YFSETQ. The CDR3, as DNA: TGCGCCAGCAGCCCAGGTCAGGGGGCACTTACGCAGTATTTT. Translation gives CASSPGQGALTQYF. The full variable domain, rest sourced from reference TRBV5-1 and TRBJ2-3, is KAGVTQTPRYLIKTRGQQVTLSCSPISGHRSVSWYQQTPGQGLQFLFEYFSETQRNKGNFPGRFSGRQFSNSRSEMNVSTLELGDSALYLCASSPGQGALTQYFGPGTRLTVL.

The chain has TRBV28 and TRBJ2-3, with D tentatively TRBD2 (6 bases). The germline V gene has CDR1 MDHEN and CDR2 SYDVKM. CDR3 length equals 15 residues. Trimming stripped 2 bases from V and 2 bases from J, with 11 bases between. As DNA, the CDR3 is TGTGCCAGCAGTTTAGGTAGCGGAAACACAGATACGCAGTATTTT. Translating it yields CASSLGSGNTDTQYF. The full variable domain, rest sourced from reference TRBV28 and TRBJ2-3, is DVKVTQSSRYLVKRTGEKVFLECVQDMDHENMFWYRQDPGLGLRLIYFSYDVKMKEKGDIPEGYSVSREKKERFSLILESASTNQTSMYLCASSLGSGNTDTQYFGPGTRLTVL.

The chain recombines TRBV4-1 with TRBJ2-7; no clear D gene. The CDR3 sequence is 14 residues long. Germline V gene sequence: CDR1 MGHRA, CDR2 YSYEKL. V lost 0 bases and J lost 0, with 6 bases in between. The CDR3 region has the DNA TGCGCCAGCAGCCAAGAGTTTAGCTCCTACGAGCAGTACTTC. Its translation: CASSQEFSSYEQYF.

This chain joins TRBV5-1 and TRBJ1-1; TRBD1 agrees at 8 bases. Germline loops: CDR1 SGHRS, CDR2 YFSETQ. V trimming: 7 bases; J trimming: 3 bases; junction bases outside the gene matches: 5. The CDR3 runs to 13 residues. CDR3 sequence: CASSGGVDTEAFF. CDR3 sequence (DNA): TGCGCCAGCTCAGGGGGCGTCGACACTGAAGCTTTCTTT.

This chain joins TRBV5-4 and TRBJ2-5; tentative D call: TRBD2 (6 bases). Trimming removed 1 base from V and 5 bases from J, with 12 bases in between. Germline CDR1 and CDR2: SGHNT and YYREEE (reference sequence). The CDR3 contains 14 residues. The CDR3 DNA is TGTGCCAGCAGCTTGACTGGCGGGGATGAGACCCAGTACTTC. This sequence encodes CASSLTGGDETQYF.

V and J are TRBV6-1 and TRBJ2-7; D unresolved. This CDR3 is built from 14 residues. The germline V and J ends were trimmed by 0 bases and 3 bases, with 9 bases remaining between them. Germline lookup yields CDR1 MNHNS and CDR2 SASEGT. The CDR3 region has the DNA TGTGCCAGCAGTGAAGCGGCAGGATTCTACGAGCAGTACTTC. Amino acids: CASSEAAGFYEQYF.

The V call is TRBV27, the J call TRBJ2-5; a possible D gene is TRBD2 (5 bases). Trimming left V 0 bases short and J 5 bases short, with 13 bases between. The CDR3 has 15 residues. The germline gives CDR1 MNHEY, CDR2 SMNVEV (reference sequence). CDR3: CASSLSTSPWETQYF. The CDR3 coding sequence is TGTGCCAGCAGTTTATCCACTAGTCCGTGGGAGACCCAGTACTTC.

The chain has TRBV5-6 and TRBJ1-3, with TRBD1 as a possible D gene (5 bases). Trimming stripped 4 bases from V and 0 bases from J, with 14 bases between. Germline CDR1 is SGHDT and CDR2 is YYEEEE. This CDR3 spans 16 amino acids. The CDR3 sequence: CASSPTTASSGNTIYF. As DNA, the CDR3 is TGTGCCAGCAGCCCGACGACAGCATCCTCTGGAAACACCATATATTTT.

This sequence joins TRBV13 and TRBJ2-1; 8 positions agree with TRBD1. Per the germline V gene, CDR1 is PRHDT and CDR2 is FYEKMQ (reference sequence). Germline trimming cut 5 bases from V and 8 bases from J; bases unmatched to any gene: 8. The CDR3 extends over 14 amino acids. The CDR3 DNA follows: TGTGCCAGCAGCCGACAGGGGATTATGGATGAGCAGTTCTTC. Translating it yields CASSRQGIMDEQFF.

This chain uses TRBV29-1 with TRBJ2-1, with 7 positions matching TRBD1. Trimming took 7 bases from V and 5 from J; bases not matched to a gene: 5. This CDR3 is 12 amino acids long. Germline V CDR1 and CDR2: SQVTM, ANQGSEA. The CDR3 spells CSARDRNNEQFF. The CDR3 DNA follows: TGCAGCGCTAGGGACAGAAACAATGAGCAGTTCTTC.

This rearrangement joins TRBV6-5 to TRBJ2-1; D gene ambiguous. Trimming cost V 5 bases and J 0 bases, with 5 bases left between them. CDR1 is MNHEY and CDR2 is SVGAGI in the germline V gene. The CDR3 is made up of 13 amino acids. This CDR3 reads CASSPSSYNEQFF. The CDR3 region has the DNA TGTGCCAGCAGTCCTAGCTCCTACAATGAGCAGTTCTTC.

Only a few counts were recorded for this clone. The chain has TRBV4-1 and TRBJ2-1; 14 nucleotides agree with TRBD2. The V and J ends lost 3 bases and 5 bases, in that order; junction bases with no gene match: 3. In germline, CDR1 is MGHRA, CDR2 YSYEKL. CDR3 length: 16 residues. CDR3 sequence reads: CASSQSTSGGDNEQFF. The CDR3, as DNA: TGCGCCAGCAGCCAGTCGACTAGCGGGGGGGACAATGAGCAGTTCTTC.

The V call is TRBV2, the J call TRBJ2-1; TRBD1 might be the D (7 bases). V was clipped by 0 bases and J by 9 bases, with 21 bases between them. Germline lookup yields CDR1 SNHLY and CDR2 FYNNEI. The CDR3 spans 17 residues. The CDR3 nucleotides read TGTGCCAGCAGTGAAGCGCTTAGGAGGGGGCGTCGTGGTGAGCAGTTCTTC. Residues: CASSEALRRGRRGEQFF.

J is TRBJ1-1 and V is TRBV5-1; D gene uncertain. Trimming stripped 1 base from V and 5 bases from J, with 9 bases between. CDR1 and CDR2 from the germline V gene are SGHRS and YFSETQ. This CDR3 region has 13 residues. The CDR3 DNA sequence: TGCGCCAGCAGCTTGTATGGTCAGACTGAAGCTTTCTTT. Translating gives CASSLYGQTEAFF.